The present TCR beta chain was sequenced within a study of early T cells in non-severe SARS-CoV-2 infection. Study details: Bulk RNA from unsorted whole blood was sequenced; chains were unpaired. Points from the study as a whole: A preference for anti-spike CD8 responses marked VDJdb matching, which missed private and CD4 specificities.

Individual cDNA molecules received unique molecular identifiers during library preparation. TCRdb reprocessed the 5' RACE reads with MiXCR, giving one entry per CDR3 protein. The sample gives some 70,000 distinct CDR3 sequences, approximately 8.3% of which show up once; under 4% is in the top ten. In this sample, this clonotype turned up many times. Its specificity is unknown. J gave up 0 bases and V 7 bases, and 17 bases lay outside the gene matches. CDR3 length: 18 residues. CDR1 is MNHEY, CDR2 SMNVEV, per germline (reference sequence). The chain recombines TRBV27 with TRBJ2-5; TRBD1 aligns across 7 bases. This clonotype was obtained from an adult who was a healthcare worker with PCR-confirmed SARS-CoV-2 infection or an uninfected control (not recorded which). The sample consisted of whole blood. CDR3 in DNA: TGTGCCAGCACCCTATCGGCCGAGGGGGCTACATACCAAGAGACCCAGTACTTC. This encodes CASTLSAEGATYQETQYF.